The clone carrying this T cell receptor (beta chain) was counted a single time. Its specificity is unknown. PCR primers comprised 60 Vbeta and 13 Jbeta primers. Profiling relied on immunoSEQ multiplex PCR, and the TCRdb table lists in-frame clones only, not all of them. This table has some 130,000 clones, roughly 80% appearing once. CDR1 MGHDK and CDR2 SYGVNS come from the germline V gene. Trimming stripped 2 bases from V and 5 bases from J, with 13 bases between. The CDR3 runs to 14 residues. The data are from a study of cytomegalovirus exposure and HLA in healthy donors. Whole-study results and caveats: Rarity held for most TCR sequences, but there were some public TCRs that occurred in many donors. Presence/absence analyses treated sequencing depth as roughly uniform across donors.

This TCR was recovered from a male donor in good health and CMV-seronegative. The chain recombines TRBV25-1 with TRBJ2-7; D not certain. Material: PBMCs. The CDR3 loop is CASSETKRADEQYF. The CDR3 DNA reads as TGTGCCAGCAGTGAAACAAAACGTGCGGACGAGCAGTACTTC.